This TCR beta chain was observed in a study of radiation and T cells in renal cell carcinoma (dated by TCRdb to about 2020). About the full investigation: In total, roughly 53 samples underwent TCR beta sequencing: around 26 tumors plus 27 peripheral blood samples. The last blood draw happened 4 weeks after radiation, timed to coincide with nephrectomy. In the 45 to 65 samples combined, 4,016,671 unique CDR3 nucleotide sequences were found, encoding roughly 3,000,000 unique CDR3 amino acid sequences.

Overall study outcomes, separate from this receptor: No pretreatment tumor biopsies were available, so the baseline intratumoral presence of clonotypes could not be determined. Because the trial had a single-armed design, the trial could not examine how radiation dose or scheduling affected the TCR repertoire. Blood repertoire dynamics were not followed beyond 4 weeks after treatment. In blood, the top tumor clonotypes increased from baseline to 2 weeks after radiation and then shrank by 4 weeks, which suggests a temporary expansion of tumor-resident clones.

CDR1 and CDR2 are drawn from the germline V gene (reference sequence): LNHDA, SQIVND. The CDR3 runs 15 amino acids, cysteine and phenylalanine included. Solely the CDR3 DNA is kept, with 45 bases framed from the first base. V gives up 6 bases and J gives up 7 bases, and the segment between their germline ends measures 19 bases. Comment on this clone: Its antigen specificity is not known. Base qualities were left out, and no much larger clone turns up one base away.

TCR beta libraries were generated from genomic DNA with the immunoSEQ kit, following the manufacturer's recommendations. To prepare the libraries, a first multiplex PCR with proprietary primers was run, followed by a second PCR that added unique barcodes, and a bead cleanup was done after each round. Each sample batch included a kit-provided positive control reaction and a negative control reaction. The final libraries underwent checking on an Agilent 4200 TapeStation D1000 ScreenTape, volumetric pooling, and quantification by qPCR. Sequencing ran on an Illumina NextSeq500 with a MidOutput 150-cycle cartridge, using 156 Read1 and 15 Index1 cycles with kit custom primers. The pooled library was loaded at about 1 pM, with an approximately 20% PhiX control spiked in. The study's own analysis went as follows. Vendor-processed data were analyzed in R, and a clonotype was defined as all T cells sharing the same CDR3 nucleotide sequence. In the clone abundance analyses, frequencies in each sample were normalized to that sample's 10,000 most abundant clones. Before analysis, public T cell clones were removed, and these numbered fewer than five per sample on average. Tumor-enriched and baseline blood-enriched clonotypes were defined by at least a 32-fold difference in abundance between compartments. A beta-binomial differential abundance model was used to identify clonotypes that were expanded or contracted between blood time points. The Baroni-Urbani and Buser coefficient was used to measure tumor-blood repertoire similarity, and groups were compared with two-tailed Wilcoxon tests in R. In TCRdb, the immuneACCESS table is reduced to in-frame sequences with V and J assigned. These tables do not hold every clone; where another copy was compared, an unresolved V gene accounts for under half, and the others remain unexplained. That table gives V, J and clone size, and the DNA gave D and trimming. This sample gives about 170,000 clones in total; roughly nine tenths of them show up just once. 11% of the sample belongs to the ten largest clones.

Per the publication, the time point label means: blood 4 weeks post-SBRT, at nephrectomy. What this sample's treatment or condition label stands for: 15 Gy SBRT to primary tumor, nephrectomy 4 weeks later. Samples were obtained from a clinical trial, in which 15 Gy stereotactic body radiation therapy was delivered to primary renal cell carcinomas and nephrectomy was performed 4 weeks later. Serial peripheral blood from radiation-treated patients was sampled at baseline, 2 weeks and 4 weeks after SBRT to track tumor-enriched clonotypes. Every patient had renal cell carcinoma of clear cell pathology. The QIAamp DNA Blood Mini Kit (Qiagen) was used to prepare genomic DNA for TCR sequencing. Samples were included in the analyses only if all quality control checks were passed.

The TCR originated in a woman between 45 and 65 years old with renal cell carcinoma. The chain joins TRBV19 to TRBJ2-1; the D gene is possibly TRBD2, with 7 bases matching. Here the sequenced sample was blood, taken from a patient whose treatment included radiotherapy and nephrectomy. The CDR3: CASSRTRGAPNEQFF. The DNA is as follows: TGTGCCAGTAGCCGAACCCGGGGGGCCCCGAATGAGCAGTTCTTC.